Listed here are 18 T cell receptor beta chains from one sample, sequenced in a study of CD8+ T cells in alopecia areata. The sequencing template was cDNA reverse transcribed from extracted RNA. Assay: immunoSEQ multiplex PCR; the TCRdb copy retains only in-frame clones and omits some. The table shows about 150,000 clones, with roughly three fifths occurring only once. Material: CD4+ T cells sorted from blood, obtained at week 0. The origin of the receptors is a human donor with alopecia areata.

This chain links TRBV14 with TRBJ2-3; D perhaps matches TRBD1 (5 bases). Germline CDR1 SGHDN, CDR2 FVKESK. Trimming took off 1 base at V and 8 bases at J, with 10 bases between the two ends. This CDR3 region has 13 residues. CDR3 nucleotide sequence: TGTGCCAGCAGCCAAGCCGGAAGGGGTACGCAGTATTTT. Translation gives CASSQAGRGTQYF.

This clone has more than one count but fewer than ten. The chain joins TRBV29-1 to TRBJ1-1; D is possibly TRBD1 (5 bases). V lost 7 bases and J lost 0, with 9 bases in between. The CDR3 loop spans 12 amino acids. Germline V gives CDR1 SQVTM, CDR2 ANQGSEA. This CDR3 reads CSDDSMNTEAFF. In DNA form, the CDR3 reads TGCAGCGACGACAGTATGAACACTGAAGCTTTCTTT. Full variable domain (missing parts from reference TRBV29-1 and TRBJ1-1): SAVISQKPSRDICQRGTSLTIQCQVDSQVTMMFWYRQQPGQSLTLIATANQGSEATYESGFVIDKFPISRPNLTFSTLTVSNMSPEDSSIYLCSDDSMNTEAFFGQGTRLTVV.

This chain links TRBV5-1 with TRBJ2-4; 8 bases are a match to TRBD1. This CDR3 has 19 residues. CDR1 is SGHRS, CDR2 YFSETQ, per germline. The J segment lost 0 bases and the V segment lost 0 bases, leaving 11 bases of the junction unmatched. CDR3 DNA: TGCGCCAGCAGCTTGGGAGTGGGACAGGCGAGGAGAGCCAAAAACATTCAGTACTTC. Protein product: CASSLGVGQARRAKNIQYF.

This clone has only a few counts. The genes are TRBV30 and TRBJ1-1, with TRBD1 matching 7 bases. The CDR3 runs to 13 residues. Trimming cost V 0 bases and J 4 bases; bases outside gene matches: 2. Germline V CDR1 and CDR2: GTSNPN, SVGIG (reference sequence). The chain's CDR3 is CAWSVQGVTEAFF. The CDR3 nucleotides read TGTGCCTGGAGTGTGCAGGGGGTCACTGAAGCTTTCTTT.

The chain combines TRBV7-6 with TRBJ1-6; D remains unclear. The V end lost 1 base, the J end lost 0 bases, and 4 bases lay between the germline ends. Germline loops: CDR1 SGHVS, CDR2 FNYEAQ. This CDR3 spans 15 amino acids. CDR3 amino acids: CASSLGGSYNSPLHF. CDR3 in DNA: TGTGCCAGCAGCTTAGGGGGCTCCTATAATTCACCCCTCCACTTT.

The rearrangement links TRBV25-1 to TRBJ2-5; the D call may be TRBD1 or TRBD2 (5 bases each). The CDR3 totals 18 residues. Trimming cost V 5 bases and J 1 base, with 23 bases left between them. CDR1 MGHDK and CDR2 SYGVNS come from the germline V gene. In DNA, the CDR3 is TGTGCCAGCAGTCGACGTGAGGGGCTGATCCGGTTCCAAGAGACCCAGTACTTC. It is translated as CASSRREGLIRFQETQYF.

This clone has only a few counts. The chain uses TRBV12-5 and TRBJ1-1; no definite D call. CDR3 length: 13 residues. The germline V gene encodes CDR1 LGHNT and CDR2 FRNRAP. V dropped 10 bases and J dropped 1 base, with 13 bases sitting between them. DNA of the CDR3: TGTGCTATCTCTCAGGAGGAGAACACTGAAGCTTTCTTT. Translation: CAISQEENTEAFF.

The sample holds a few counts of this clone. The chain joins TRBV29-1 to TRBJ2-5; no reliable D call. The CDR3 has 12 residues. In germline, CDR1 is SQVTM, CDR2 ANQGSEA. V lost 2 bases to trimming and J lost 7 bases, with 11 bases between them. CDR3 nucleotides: TGCAGCGTTGAATTATCCCCCGGGACCCAGTACTTC. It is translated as CSVELSPGTQYF.

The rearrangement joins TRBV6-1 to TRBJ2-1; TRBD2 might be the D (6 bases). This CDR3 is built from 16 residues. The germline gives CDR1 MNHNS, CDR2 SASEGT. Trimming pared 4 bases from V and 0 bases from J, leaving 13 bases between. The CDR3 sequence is CASSVVADLSYNEQFF. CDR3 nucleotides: TGTGCCAGCAGTGTAGTAGCGGACCTCTCCTACAATGAGCAGTTCTTC.

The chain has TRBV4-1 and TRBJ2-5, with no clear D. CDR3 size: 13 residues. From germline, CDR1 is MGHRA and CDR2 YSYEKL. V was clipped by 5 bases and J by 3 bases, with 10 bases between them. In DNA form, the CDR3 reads TGCGCCAGCAGCAGGCGCCCCGAAGAGACCCAGTACTTC. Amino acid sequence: CASSRRPEETQYF.

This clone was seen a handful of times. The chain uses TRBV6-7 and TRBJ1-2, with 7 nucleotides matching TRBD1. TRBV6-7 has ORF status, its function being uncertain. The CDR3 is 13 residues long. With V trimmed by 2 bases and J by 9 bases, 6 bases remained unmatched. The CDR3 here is CASSYSQGGSYTF. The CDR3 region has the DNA TGTGCCAGCAGTTACAGCCAGGGGGGAAGCTACACCTTC.

The CDR3 DNA reads as TGTGCCAGCAGCAGGCAGAGTCTCTACTACGAGCAGTACTTC. It encodes CASSRQSLYYEQYF. The V gene is TRBV6-6, the J gene TRBJ2-7; D remains unclear. Trimming left V 6 bases short and J 3 bases short, with 15 bases between. This CDR3 is built from 14 residues. The germline CDR1 and CDR2 sequences are MNHNY and SVGAGI (reference sequence).

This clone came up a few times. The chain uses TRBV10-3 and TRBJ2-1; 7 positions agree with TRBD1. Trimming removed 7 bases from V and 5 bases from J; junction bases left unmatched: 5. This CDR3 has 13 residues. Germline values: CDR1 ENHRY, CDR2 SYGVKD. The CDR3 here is CAITSDRNNEQFF. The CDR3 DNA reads TGTGCCATCACCTCGGACAGGAACAATGAGCAGTTCTTC.

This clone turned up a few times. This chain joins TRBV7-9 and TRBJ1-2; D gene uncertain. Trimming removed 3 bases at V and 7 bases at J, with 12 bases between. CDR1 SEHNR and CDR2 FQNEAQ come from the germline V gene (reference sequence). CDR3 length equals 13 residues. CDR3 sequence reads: CASSLRLGSGYTF. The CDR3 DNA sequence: TGTGCCAGCAGCTTGAGGTTGGGTAGTGGCTACACCTTC.

CDR3 nucleotide sequence: TGTGCCAGCAGTTCCGGGACATCTAACACTGAAGCTTTCTTT. Translating it yields CASSSGTSNTEAFF. The chain employs TRBV6-5 and TRBJ1-1; a weak D match, TRBD1 (6 bases). Germline V gene sequence: CDR1 MNHEY, CDR2 SVGAGI. This CDR3 has 14 amino acids. With 4 bases removed from V and 2 bases from J, the gap between germline ends came to 11 bases.

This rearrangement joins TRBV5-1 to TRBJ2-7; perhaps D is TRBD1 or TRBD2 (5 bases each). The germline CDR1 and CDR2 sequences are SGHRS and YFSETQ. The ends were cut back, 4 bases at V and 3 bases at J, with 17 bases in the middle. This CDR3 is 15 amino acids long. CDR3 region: CASSRDPPQGYEQYF. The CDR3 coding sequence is TGCGCCAGCAGCCGGGATCCCCCCCAGGGCTACGAGCAGTACTTC.

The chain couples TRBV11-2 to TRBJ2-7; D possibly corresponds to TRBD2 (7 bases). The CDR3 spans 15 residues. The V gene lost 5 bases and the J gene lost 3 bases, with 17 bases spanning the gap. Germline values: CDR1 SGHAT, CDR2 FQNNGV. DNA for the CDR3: TGTGCCAGCAGCCCGGGGGCGGGGGATCACTACGAGCAGTACTTC. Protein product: CASSPGAGDHYEQYF.

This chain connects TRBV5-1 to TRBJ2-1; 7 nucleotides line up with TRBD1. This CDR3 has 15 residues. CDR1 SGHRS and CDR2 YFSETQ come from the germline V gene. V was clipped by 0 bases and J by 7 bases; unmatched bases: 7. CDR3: CASSLGGQLRNEQFF. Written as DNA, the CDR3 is TGCGCCAGCAGCTTGGGGGGACAGCTGCGGAATGAGCAGTTCTTC.